The 8 T cell receptor beta chains below come from one sample, sequenced in a study of blood T cell repertoires in COVID-19. Repertoires were generated with immunoSEQ multiplex PCR, while TCRdb's copy carries only in-frame clones and drops some. In the table there are about 400,000 clones, 88% of which are singletons. The sample was PBMCs or T cells enriched from blood (not recorded which). The receptor source for this set is a middle-aged woman with acute COVID-19.

The chain links TRBV21-1 to TRBJ2-7; the table's D call, TRBD1, was not checked against the DNA. TRBV21-1 is a recognized pseudogene. The CDR3 runs to 18 residues. The CDR3 sequence is CASSKDRGTSGRPYEQYF. The DNA of the CDR3 is TGTGCCAGCAGCAAGGACAGGGGTACGTCAGGTCGCCCCTACGAGCAGTACTTC.

V gene TRBV30 combines with J gene TRBJ2-7; TRBD2 might be the D (6 bases). Trimming pared 6 bases from V and 3 bases from J, leaving 21 bases between. CDR1 and CDR2 (germline): GTSNPN, SVGIG (reference sequence). The CDR3 consists of 15 residues. The chain's CDR3 is CACHTRGWASYEQYF. The DNA of the CDR3 is TGTGCCTGCCATACCCGGGGGTGGGCCAGCTACGAGCAGTACTTC.

The chain employs TRBV3-1 (or the pseudogene TRBV3-2) and TRBJ2-6, with no clear D. Trimming pared 0 bases from V and 0 bases from J, leaving 9 bases between. This CDR3 spans 17 amino acids. Per germline, CDR1 LGHDT and CDR2 YNNKEL (reference sequence). The CDR3 region has the DNA TGTGCCAGCAGCCAAGACGCAGGATTCTCTGGGGCCAACGTCCTGACTTTC. It codes for CASSQDAGFSGANVLTF.

The CDR3 DNA reads TGTGCCAGCAGCGCCCCGACAGGCATGAACACTGAAGCTTTCTTT. It specifies CASSAPTGMNTEAFF. The chain combines TRBV7-9 with TRBJ1-1; D might be TRBD1 (6 bases). This CDR3 region has 15 residues. The germline CDR1 and CDR2 sequences are SEHNR and FQNEAQ (reference sequence). V lost 5 bases and J lost 0, with 13 bases in between.

J is TRBJ1-2 and V is TRBV29-1; D perhaps matches TRBD1 (5 bases). V lost 3 bases to trimming and J lost 7 bases, with 18 bases between them. CDR1 SQVTM and CDR2 ANQGSEA come from the germline V gene. The CDR3 extends over 14 amino acids. CDR3 amino acids: CSVDMFGRAAGYTF. Here the CDR3 DNA reads TGCAGCGTTGATATGTTTGGCAGGGCTGCTGGCTACACCTTC.

The gene calls are TRBV27 and TRBJ1-4; D is unclear. The V gene's germline CDR1 is MNHEY and CDR2 SMNVEV (reference sequence). The ends were cut back, 6 bases at V and 7 bases at J, with 15 bases in the middle. This CDR3 spans 14 amino acids. The CDR3 DNA reads as TGTGCCAGCAGGGGTGCCGGGGTAGGTGAAAAACTGTTTTTT. Translation gives CASRGAGVGEKLFF.

The chain has TRBV2 and TRBJ1-3, with D possibly being TRBD1 (5 bases). Between the trimmed V and J ends, which lost 4 bases and 2 bases, there was a span of 12 bases. Germline V gene data show CDR1 as SNHLY and CDR2 as FYNNEI. The CDR3 sequence is 15 residues long. In DNA form, the CDR3 reads TGTGCCAGCAGTGCCAGGGTAGGGACTGGAAACACCATATATTTT. Translating gives CASSARVGTGNTIYF.

The chain combines TRBV7-9 with TRBJ1-4, with TRBD1 as a possible D gene (6 bases). The CDR3 has 14 amino acids. With 1 base removed from V and 4 bases from J, the gap between germline ends came to 7 bases. Germline-derived CDR1 and CDR2 are SEHNR and FQNEAQ (reference sequence). CDR3 amino acids: CASSLGQVNEKLFF. In nucleotides, the CDR3 is TGTGCCAGCAGCTTAGGACAGGTTAATGAAAAACTGTTTTTT.